Listed here are 4 T cell receptor beta chains from one sample, sequenced in a study of T cells in Graves' hyperthyroidism and ophthalmopathy. Amplified regions were TCR beta CDR3 sequences from RNA transcripts. The TCR CDR3 first-round RT-PCR relied on the HTBI primer set. TCRdb used MiXCR to reprocess the multiplex PCR reads, holding one entry per CDR3 protein. In the table there are about 700,000 distinct CDR3 sequences, around 13% of which are singletons. The sequencing sample was made of blood. Receptors originate from a woman under 30 with Graves' hyperthyroidism.

This clonotype appeared many times. V and J are TRBV9 and TRBJ1-1, with a tentative D call TRBD1 (5 bases). V lost 0 bases and J lost 3, with 12 bases in between. CDR3 size: 15 residues. Germline assignment: CDR1 SGDLS and CDR2 YYNGEE. CDR3: CASSVEQASYTEAFF. The CDR3 region has the DNA TGTGCCAGCAGCGTAGAACAGGCCTCTTACACTGAAGCTTTCTTT.

The chain carries TRBV18 and TRBJ2-6; TRBD1 is a possible D gene (5 bases). The V and J ends lost 6 bases and 4 bases respectively, with 13 bases between them. The CDR3 has 15 residues. CDR1 KGHSH and CDR2 LQKENI come from the germline V gene. For the CDR3, the DNA is TGTGCCAGCTCTCGGCAGGGCAACGGGGCCAACGTCCTGACTTTC. This gives the protein CASSRQGNGANVLTF.

The table lists this clonotype with a few counts. One end of the junction varies from germline; a read error may be responsible. This rearrangement joins TRBV10-3 to TRBJ2-1; D is possibly TRBD1 (6 bases). Germline V lookup: CDR1 ENHRY, CDR2 SYGVKD. This CDR3 contains 12 residues. The CDR3 loop is CAISNGDNEQLF. As DNA, the CDR3 is TGTGCCATCAGTAACGGGGACAATGAGCAGCTCTTC.

The CDR3 sequence is CASRIGTGAGYTF. CDR3 nucleotides: TGTGCCAGCAGAATCGGGACAGGGGCGGGCTACACCTTC. The gene calls are TRBV6-1 and TRBJ1-2; 10 bases fit TRBD1. CDR3 size: 13 residues. From germline, CDR1 is MNHNS and CDR2 SASEGT. V was pared by 6 bases and J by 8 bases, with 6 bases of the junction left unmatched.